There are many counts of the clone carrying this T cell receptor (beta chain). The antigen is undetermined. These data are taken from a study of T cells in Graves' hyperthyroidism and ophthalmopathy. Notes on the study in general: Clonotypes that were expanded in thyroid above 0.001 mostly appeared in blood too. Ophthalmopathy was predicted by the model a median of about 6.7 months ahead of onset.

The source material, RNA transcripts, was used to amplify TCR beta CDR3 regions. A set of HTBI primers served as the primers for a first-round RT-PCR of the TCR CDR3. TCRdb called the multiplex PCR reads again in MiXCR, with one record for every CDR3 protein. The sample has about 760,000 distinct CDR3 sequences, roughly a third seen once; the top ten hold around 30%. The CDR3 is made up of 15 amino acids. Germline CDR1 SGHDT, CDR2 YYEEEE. V was pared by 2 bases and J by 5 bases, with 16 bases between. The specimen was blood. The sequence came from a woman aged 35 to 49 with Graves' hyperthyroidism. J is TRBJ2-5 and V is TRBV5-6; a possible D gene is TRBD2 (6 bases). CDR3 protein: CASSFEYRGDETQYF. The CDR3 bases are TGTGCCAGCAGCTTCGAATATCGCGGGGACGAGACCCAGTACTTC.